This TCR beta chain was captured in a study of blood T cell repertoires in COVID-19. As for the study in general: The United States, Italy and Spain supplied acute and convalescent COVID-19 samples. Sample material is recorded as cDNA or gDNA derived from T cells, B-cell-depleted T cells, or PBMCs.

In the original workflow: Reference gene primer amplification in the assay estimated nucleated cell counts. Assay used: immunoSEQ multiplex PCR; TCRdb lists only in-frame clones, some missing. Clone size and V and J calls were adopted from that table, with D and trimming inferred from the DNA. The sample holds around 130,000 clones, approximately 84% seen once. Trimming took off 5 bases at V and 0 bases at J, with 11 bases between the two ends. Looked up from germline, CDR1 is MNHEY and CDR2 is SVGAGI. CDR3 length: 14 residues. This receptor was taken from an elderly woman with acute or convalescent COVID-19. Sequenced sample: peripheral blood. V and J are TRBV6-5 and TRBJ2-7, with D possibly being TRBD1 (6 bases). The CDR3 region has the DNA TGTGCCAGCAGTCCGGGACAAAGCTCCTACGAGCAGTACTTC. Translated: CASSPGQSSYEQYF.